Listed below are T cell receptor beta chains from one sample, sequenced in a study of monozygotic twins with cystic fibrosis. Profiled with immunoSEQ multiplex PCR; TCRdb holds only in-frame clones, not every one. The sample holds tens of thousands of clones, under 90% seen once. Sequences were obtained from blood. These receptors all stem from a girl aged 2 to 9 with cystic fibrosis. Both conserved end residues are part of each CDR3. D genes are given only for firm matches. Clone size is stated in some rows and not others, as once, few, many or a class when expanded.

j_gene: TRBJ2-7
v_gene: TRBV7-8
d_gene: -
abundance: -
len: 13
CDR3nt: TGTGCCAGCAGCTTGGGTGGTACCTACGAGCAGTACTTC
CDR3aa: CASSLGGTYEQYF

j_gene: TRBJ2-3
v_gene: TRBV5-5
d_gene: TRBD2
abundance: few
len: 17
CDR3nt: TGTGCCAGCAGCTTGAGGATAGCGGGGGTCACCACAGATACGCAGTATTTT
CDR3aa: CASSLRIAGVTTDTQYF

j_gene: TRBJ2-3
v_gene: TRBV5-4
d_gene: -
abundance: -
len: 14
CDR3nt: TGTGCCAGCAGCTTAGGGGTTAGCACAGATACGCAGTATTTT
CDR3aa: CASSLGVSTDTQYF

j_gene: TRBJ2-7
v_gene: TRBV5-1
d_gene: TRBD1
abundance: -
len: 13
CDR3nt: TGCGCCAGCAGCAGACAGGGAGAGAACGAGCAGTACTTC
CDR3aa: CASSRQGENEQYF

j_gene: TRBJ2-5
v_gene: TRBV15
d_gene: TRBD2
abundance: -
len: 17
CDR3nt: TGTGCCACCAGCAGCATGGGACTAGCGGGGGGGCTGGAGACCCAGTACTTC
CDR3aa: CATSSMGLAGGLETQYF

j_gene: TRBJ2-2
v_gene: TRBV5-6
d_gene: -
abundance: -
len: 15
CDR3nt: TGTGCCAGCAGCTTGGTATCCAGGGACACCGGGGAGCTGTTTTTT
CDR3aa: CASSLVSRDTGELFF

j_gene: TRBJ2-7
v_gene: TRBV6-5
d_gene: -
abundance: once
len: 14
CDR3nt: TGTGCCAGCAGTTACGCAGGGGCTGGGTACGAGCAGTACTTC
CDR3aa: CASSYAGAGYEQYF

j_gene: TRBJ1-3
v_gene: TRBV30
d_gene: -
abundance: -
len: 16
CDR3nt: TGTGCCTGGAGTACACTCCGGGCCGGGTCTGGAAACACCATATATTTT
CDR3aa: CAWSTLRAGSGNTIYF

j_gene: TRBJ2-3
v_gene: TRBV6-6
d_gene: TRBD2
abundance: -
len: 14
CDR3nt: TGTGCCAGCAGTTATACTAGCGGGGTGGATACGCAGTATTTT
CDR3aa: CASSYTSGVDTQYF

j_gene: TRBJ1-2
v_gene: TRBV15
d_gene: TRBD1
abundance: -
len: 15
CDR3nt: TGTGCCACCAGCAGATCCGGACAGGCCTCCTATGGCTACACCTTC
CDR3aa: CATSRSGQASYGYTF

j_gene: TRBJ2-5
v_gene: TRBV29-1
d_gene: TRBD1
abundance: once
len: 12
CDR3nt: TGCAGCGCGAGGACAGGGGGAGAGACCCAGTACTTC
CDR3aa: CSARTGGETQYF

j_gene: TRBJ2-6
v_gene: TRBV9
d_gene: TRBD1
abundance: -
len: 18
CDR3nt: TGTGCCAGCAGCGCGGACAGGGGCGTACACTCTGGGGCCAACGTCCTGACTTTC
CDR3aa: CASSADRGVHSGANVLTF

j_gene: TRBJ1-1
v_gene: TRBV19
d_gene: TRBD1
abundance: -
len: 13
CDR3nt: TGTGCCAGTGCGAATGACAGGGTCACTGAAGCTTTCTTT
CDR3aa: CASANDRVTEAFF

j_gene: TRBJ1-5
v_gene: TRBV18
d_gene: -
abundance: -
len: 16
CDR3nt: TGTGCCAGCTCACCACCCGGGGCAGGGCTGAATCAGCCCCAGCATTTT
CDR3aa: CASSPPGAGLNQPQHF

j_gene: TRBJ1-1
v_gene: TRBV6-5
d_gene: -
abundance: -
len: 13
CDR3nt: TGTGCCAGCAGTTACCTCCGGGGCACTGAAGCTTTCTTT
CDR3aa: CASSYLRGTEAFF

j_gene: TRBJ1-1
v_gene: TRBV7-9
d_gene: TRBD1
abundance: -
len: 16
CDR3nt: TGTGCCAGCAGCTCAGCCCCCGGGACAGGGAACACTGAAGCTTTCTTT
CDR3aa: CASSSAPGTGNTEAFF

j_gene: TRBJ2-5
v_gene: TRBV6-1
d_gene: -
abundance: once
len: 11
CDR3nt: TGTGCCAGCAGGGTGGGAGAGACCCAGTACTTC
CDR3aa: CASRVGETQYF

j_gene: TRBJ2-2
v_gene: TRBV10-3
d_gene: -
abundance: -
len: 17
CDR3nt: TGTGCCATCAGTGAGGTTTCTCGAACAGGGTACACCGGGGAGCTGTTTTTT
CDR3aa: CAISEVSRTGYTGELFF

j_gene: TRBJ2-7
v_gene: TRBV5-4
d_gene: -
abundance: -
len: 13
CDR3nt: TGTGCCAGCAGCAAGGGACAAGCCTACGAGCAGTACTTC
CDR3aa: CASSKGQAYEQYF